Presented here are 22 T cell receptor beta chains from one specimen sequenced in a study of graft-versus-host responses after intestinal transplantation (dated by TCRdb to the early 2020s). The meaning of the sample's time point label: cells obtained before transplantation from donor or recipient. Library preparation was by the immunoSEQ multiplex PCR assay. In TCRdb, the immuneACCESS table is reduced to in-frame sequences with V and J assigned. These tables do not hold every clone; where another copy was compared, an unresolved V gene accounts for under half, and the others remain unexplained. The sample records about 130,000 clones, about 90% of which are singletons. The ten largest clones capture 0.19% of the sample. Their specific antigens are unknown. The material sequenced was unstimulated CD4+ T cells sorted from spleen or lymph node cells, taken before intestinal transplant. The receptors stem from a human donor who received an intestinal transplant.

This chain connects TRBV7-3 to TRBJ1-1; tentative D call: TRBD1 (6 bases). Trimming took off 3 bases at V and 8 bases at J, with 13 bases between the two ends. Germline V gene sequence: CDR1 SGHTA, CDR2 FQGTGA. The CDR3 loop spans 13 amino acids. The CDR3 here is CASSLYMGGEAFF. DNA of the CDR3: TGTGCCAGCAGCTTGTATATGGGGGGCGAAGCTTTCTTT.

The chain combines TRBV27 with TRBJ2-1; D gene unclear. V lost 6 bases and J lost 6, with 12 bases in between. This CDR3 has 13 residues. CDR1 and CDR2 (germline): MNHEY, SMNVEV (reference sequence). The DNA of the CDR3 is TGTGCCAGCAGGCCACTTATTGGCAATGAGCAGTTCTTC. This sequence encodes CASRPLIGNEQFF.

This clone was recorded only once. The chain couples TRBV5-1 to TRBJ2-1, with a tentative D call TRBD2 (5 bases). Germline V lookup: CDR1 SGHRS, CDR2 YFSETQ. Trimming pared 6 bases from V and 12 bases from J, leaving 22 bases between. The CDR3 extends over 14 amino acids. The CDR3 sequence is CASTSSLKGEGQFF. In DNA, the CDR3 is TGCGCCAGCACAAGCTCCCTTAAAGGTGAGGGGCAGTTCTTC.

This clone was recorded a few times. This chain joins TRBV6-5 and TRBJ2-1; 7 positions agree with TRBD2. CDR1 is MNHEY and CDR2 is SVGAGI in the germline V gene. The V gene end was trimmed by 2 bases and the J gene end by 9 bases; junction bases not matched to a gene: 10. The CDR3 is 15 residues long. The CDR3 coding sequence is TGTGCCAGCAGTTACCTCAGCGGGACCCCTCGTGAGCAGTTCTTC. Residues: CASSYLSGTPREQFF.

The chain couples TRBV4-2 to TRBJ2-7; TRBD2 aligns across 9 bases. The V segment lost 1 base and the J segment 3 bases; nucleotides outside the gene matches: 13. The CDR3 runs to 18 residues. Germline V gene sequence: CDR1 LGHNA, CDR2 YNFKEQ. CDR3 residues: CASSQGGAGASGNYEQYF. The CDR3 DNA is TGTGCCAGCAGCCAAGGGGGTGCTGGAGCTAGCGGGAACTACGAGCAGTACTTC.

This clone was picked up one time. The chain employs TRBV10-3 and TRBJ2-7; 8 nucleotides align to TRBD1. The CDR3 covers 12 residues. Germline values: CDR1 ENHRY, CDR2 SYGVKD. Germline trimming cut 6 bases from V and 6 bases from J; bases unmatched to any gene: 4. For the CDR3, the DNA is TGTGCCATCAGGGACAGGGCGTCCGAGCAGTACTTC. Amino acid sequence: CAIRDRASEQYF.

The chain employs TRBV5-1 and TRBJ1-4, with 7 bases aligning to TRBD1. The CDR3 is 14 amino acids. V was pared by 4 bases and J by 5 bases, with 5 bases of the junction left unmatched. Germline CDR1 is SGHRS and CDR2 is YFSETQ. The CDR3, as DNA: TGCGCCAGCAGCCTCGGGACAGAGAATGAAAAACTGTTTTTT. Translation gives CASSLGTENEKLFF.

The chain links TRBV5-1 to TRBJ2-2; D is uncertain. The CDR3 length is 13 residues. Germline V lookup: CDR1 SGHRS, CDR2 YFSETQ. V was shortened by 7 bases and J by 5 bases, with 12 bases between the two germline ends. This CDR3 reads CASAPEPTGELFF. The CDR3 bases are TGCGCCAGCGCTCCCGAGCCAACCGGGGAGCTGTTTTTT.

Written as DNA, the CDR3 is TGTGCCAGCAGTTTACTGGGGGAGACCCAGTACTTC. Encoded protein: CASSLLGETQYF. The chain couples TRBV28 to TRBJ2-5; no definite D call. In germline, CDR1 is MDHEN, CDR2 SYDVKM. There are 12 residues in the CDR3. V shed 2 bases and J shed 5 bases, with 6 bases lying between them.

This chain uses TRBV5-6 with TRBJ1-3; D gene unclear. Per germline, CDR1 SGHDT and CDR2 YYEEEE. This CDR3 is built from 15 residues. V gave up 0 bases and J gave up 3 bases, with 10 bases separating them. The CDR3 reads CASSLDRGDGNTIYF. The CDR3 DNA reads as TGTGCCAGCAGCTTGGATCGGGGAGATGGAAACACCATATATTTT.

This CDR3 reads CASSHAMKQFF. The CDR3 nucleotides read TGTGCCAGCAGCCATGCCATGAAGCAGTTCTTC. The V and J genes are TRBV11-2 and TRBJ2-1; D call uncertain. V lost 5 bases to trimming and J lost 11 bases, with 10 bases between them. CDR3 length equals 11 residues. Germline V gene sequence: CDR1 SGHAT, CDR2 FQNNGV.

Only one count was recorded for this clone. This rearrangement joins TRBV4-2 to TRBJ1-4, with TRBD1 matching 9 bases. Per germline, CDR1 LGHNA and CDR2 YNFKEQ. Unmatched junction bases numbered 1, after V lost 1 base and J lost 4 bases. This CDR3 region has 15 residues. For the CDR3, the DNA is TGTGCCAGCAGCCAAGCGGACAGGGGTAATGAAAAACTGTTTTTT. Translating it yields CASSQADRGNEKLFF.

The chain employs TRBV10-3 and TRBJ2-7; TRBD2 is a possible D gene (5 bases). V lost 2 bases to trimming and J lost 5 bases, with 7 bases between them. The V gene's germline CDR1 is ENHRY and CDR2 SYGVKD. The CDR3 spans 12 residues. The CDR3 region has the DNA TGTGCCATCAGTGAGGGAGGCCACGAGCAGTACTTC. It encodes CAISEGGHEQYF.

V is TRBV7-7 and J is TRBJ2-2; D is tentatively TRBD1 or TRBD2 (6 bases each). CDR1 is SSHAT and CDR2 is FNYEAQ in the germline V gene (reference sequence). Trimming cost V 1 base and J 0 bases, with 9 bases left between them. CDR3 length equals 16 residues. Written as DNA, the CDR3 is TGTGCCAGCAGCTTAGGGGGGGCCTCGAACACCGGGGAGCTGTTTTTT. Translated, it gives CASSLGGASNTGELFF.

The V and J genes are TRBV7-9 and TRBJ2-3; tentative D call: TRBD2 (7 bases). Germline lookup yields CDR1 SEHNR and CDR2 FQNEAQ (reference sequence). Deletions cut 7 bases from V and 4 bases from J, with 18 bases between. CDR3 size: 15 residues. CDR3 DNA: TGTGCCAGCACCCTGGGAGGGGGGACGCCAGATACGCAGTATTTT. Translation: CASTLGGGTPDTQYF.

The chain links TRBV6-5 to TRBJ1-2; D is undetermined. This CDR3 spans 12 amino acids. V was clipped by 6 bases and J by 1 base, with 6 bases between them. From germline, CDR1 is MNHEY and CDR2 SVGAGI. The CDR3 loop is CASRSNNYGYTF. In DNA, the CDR3 is TGTGCCAGCAGAAGCAATAACTATGGCTACACCTTC.

The CDR3 region has the DNA TGCGCCAGCAGTTATGGGACGGGCCCATCAGGGACAGGGGCCTACGAGCAGTACTTC. Amino acid sequence: CASSYGTGPSGTGAYEQYF. The chain uses TRBV5-1 and TRBJ2-5; TRBD1 matches at 10 bases. Near its end, the DNA agrees better with TRBJ2-7, so the J call may be wrong. Per the germline V gene, CDR1 is SGHRS and CDR2 is YFSETQ. The CDR3 consists of 19 residues.

The chain has TRBV5-1 and TRBJ2-3, with D uncertain. The CDR3 is 13 residues long. V was shortened by 1 base and J by 10 bases, with 13 bases between the two germline ends. The germline V gene has CDR1 SGHRS and CDR2 YFSETQ. The CDR3 loop reads CASSLSRERAQYF. As DNA, the CDR3 is TGCGCCAGCAGCTTGAGTCGAGAAAGGGCGCAGTATTTT.

This chain links TRBV20-1 with TRBJ2-3; D is undetermined. V dropped 2 bases and J dropped 6 bases, with 6 bases sitting between them. Germline values: CDR1 DFQATT, CDR2 SNEGSKA (reference sequence). The CDR3 runs 11 residues. The CDR3 DNA follows: TGCAGTGCTAGATTAGTTGATACGCAGTATTTT. This codes for CSARLVDTQYF.

The V gene is TRBV19, the J gene TRBJ1-1; perhaps TRBD1 as D (5 bases). The CDR3 is 15 amino acids. Trimming cost V 9 bases and J 2 bases, with 19 bases left between them. Germline CDR1 and CDR2: LNHDA and SQIVND (reference sequence). CDR3 coding DNA: TGTGCCAGCCGCGATACGGGGGGTAATAACACTGAAGCTTTCTTT. Residues: CASRDTGGNNTEAFF.

V usage is TRBV21-1 and J usage is TRBJ1-1. TRBV21-1 is a pseudogene locus. The CDR3 is made up of 14 amino acids. CDR3 loop: CASTWITKNTEAFF. Here the CDR3 DNA reads TGTGCCAGCACCTGGATTACAAAGAACACTGAAGCTTTCTTT.

This chain links TRBV7-9 with TRBJ2-1, with TRBD2 as a possible D gene (5 bases). Germline CDR1 is SEHNR and CDR2 is FQNEAQ (reference sequence). V was shortened by 5 bases and J by 2 bases, with 19 bases between the two germline ends. This CDR3 region has 17 residues. The chain's CDR3 is CASSHNVGIRTYNEQFF. The CDR3 DNA is TGTGCCAGCAGCCATAACGTCGGGATCCGTACCTACAATGAGCAGTTCTTC.